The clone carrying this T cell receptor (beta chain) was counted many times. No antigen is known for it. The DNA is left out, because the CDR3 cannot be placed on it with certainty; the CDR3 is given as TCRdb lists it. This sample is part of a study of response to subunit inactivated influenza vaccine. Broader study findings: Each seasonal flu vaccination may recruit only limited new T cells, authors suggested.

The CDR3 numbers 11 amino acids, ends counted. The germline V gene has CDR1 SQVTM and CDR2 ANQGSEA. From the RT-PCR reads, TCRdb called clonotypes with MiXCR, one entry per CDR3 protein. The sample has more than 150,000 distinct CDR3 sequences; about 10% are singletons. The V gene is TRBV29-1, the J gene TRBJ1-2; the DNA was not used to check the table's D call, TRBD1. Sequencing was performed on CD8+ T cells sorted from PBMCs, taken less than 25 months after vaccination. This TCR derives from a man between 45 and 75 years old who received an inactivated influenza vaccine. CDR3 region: CSVARGATPAF.